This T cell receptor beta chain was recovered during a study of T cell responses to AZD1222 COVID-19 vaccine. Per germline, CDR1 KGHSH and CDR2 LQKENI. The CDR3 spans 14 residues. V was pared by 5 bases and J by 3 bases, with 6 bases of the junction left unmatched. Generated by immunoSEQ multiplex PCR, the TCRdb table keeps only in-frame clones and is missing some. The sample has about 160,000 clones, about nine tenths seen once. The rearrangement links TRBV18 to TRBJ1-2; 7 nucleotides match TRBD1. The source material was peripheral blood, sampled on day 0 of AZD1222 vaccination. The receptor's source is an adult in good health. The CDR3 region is CASSSRQGDYGYTF. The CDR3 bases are TGTGCCAGCTCATCAAGACAGGGCGACTATGGCTACACCTTC.